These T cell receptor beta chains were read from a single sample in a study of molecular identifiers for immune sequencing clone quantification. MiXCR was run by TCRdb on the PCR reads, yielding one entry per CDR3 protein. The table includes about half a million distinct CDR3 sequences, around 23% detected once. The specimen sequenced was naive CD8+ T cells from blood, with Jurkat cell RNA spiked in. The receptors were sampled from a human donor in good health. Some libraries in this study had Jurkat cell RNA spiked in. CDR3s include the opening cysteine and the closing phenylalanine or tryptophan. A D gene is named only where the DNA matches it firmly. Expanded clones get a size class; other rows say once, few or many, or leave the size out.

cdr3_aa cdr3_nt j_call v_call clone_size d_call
CAWADNEQFF TGTGCCTGGGCAGACAATGAGCAGTTCTTC TRBJ2-1 TRBV30 few NA
CASSSSLGAHSYEQYF TGTGCCAGCAGCTCGAGCCTGGGGGCCCACTCCTACGAGCAGTACTTC TRBJ2-7 TRBV7-9 once NA
CSVEAGFTEAFF TGCAGCGTTGAAGCGGGGTTCACTGAAGCTTTCTTT TRBJ1-1 TRBV29-1 many NA
CASSLGDSGRAVDTQYF TGTGCCAGCAGCTTAGGTGATAGCGGGAGGGCCGTGGATACGCAGTATTTT TRBJ2-3 TRBV7-9 NA TRBD2
CAISDTGTGPYEQYF TGTGCCATCAGTGATACAGGGACAGGGCCCTACGAGCAGTACTTC TRBJ2-7 TRBV10-3 NA TRBD1
CASSLGGQVEGQPQHF TGTGCCAGCAGTTTAGGAGGACAGGTGGAGGGGCAGCCCCAGCATTTT TRBJ1-5 TRBV27 few TRBD1
CASPPRALSGADTQYF TGTGCCAGCCCCCCAAGGGCACTCTCCGGCGCAGATACGCAGTATTTT TRBJ2-3 TRBV7-2 few NA
CSVDWGVRGSDTQYF TGCAGCGTTGACTGGGGGGTCAGGGGTTCAGATACGCAGTATTTT TRBJ2-3 TRBV29-1 many NA
CASSQGATGRSSGELFF TGCGCCAGCAGTCAGGGGGCGACAGGCCGTTCGAGCGGGGAGCTGTTTTTT TRBJ2-2 TRBV23-1 many NA
CASSQVSGIGSDTQYF TGCGCCAGCAGCCAAGTGAGCGGGATTGGTTCCGATACGCAGTATTTT TRBJ2-3 TRBV4-1 many TRBD2
CASSKGTGSSHEQYF TGCGCCAGCAGCAAAGGGACAGGGAGCTCCCACGAGCAGTACTTC TRBJ2-7 TRBV5-1 NA TRBD1
CASSFPTVQGTDTQYF TGTGCCAGCAGCTTCCCGACCGTCCAGGGCACAGATACGCAGTATTTT TRBJ2-3 TRBV7-9 many NA
CASSLEQGANEAFF TGTGCCAGCAGCTTAGAGCAGGGGGCGAATGAAGCTTTCTTT TRBJ1-1 TRBV11-2 few TRBD1
CASSWAGGISPDPQYF TGCGCCAGCAGCTGGGCAGGTGGGATTAGCCCAGATCCGCAGTATTTT TRBJ2-3 TRBV5-1 NA NA
CASRSGEPRAEAFF TGTGCCAGCAGATCGGGGGAGCCGCGAGCAGAAGCTTTCTTT TRBJ1-1 TRBV27 few NA
CSASPRGNTGELFF TGCAGTGCTAGTCCTCGGGGGAACACCGGGGAGCTGTTTTTT TRBJ2-2 TRBV20-1 NA NA
CASSLEGNEKLFF TGTGCCAGCAGCTTAGAAGGGAATGAAAAACTGTTTTTT TRBJ1-4 TRBV7-9 many NA
CASSHRGSPLHF TGTGCCAGCAGCCACAGGGGTTCACCCCTCCACTTT TRBJ1-6 TRBV6-6 many TRBD1
CASSLPGLTSAGSSSYEQYF TGTGCCAGCAGTTTACCAGGACTCACTAGCGCGGGTAGCAGTTCCTACGAGCAGTACTTC TRBJ2-7 TRBV28 few TRBD2
CATTAGPTDTQYF TGTGCCACAACAGCGGGGCCCACAGATACGCAGTATTTT TRBJ2-3 TRBV2 NA TRBD2
CASSLDIRGYQPQHF TGTGCCAGCAGCTTAGATATCCGAGGTTATCAGCCCCAGCATTTT TRBJ1-5 TRBV7-2 NA NA
CASSRGSSYGYTF TGTGCCAGCAGCCGGGGGTCTTCCTATGGCTACACCTTC TRBJ1-2 TRBV7-9 NA NA
CASSLGLGGLGYEEQYF TGTGCCAGCAGCTTGGGCCTCGGGGGGCTAGGCTATGAGGAGCAGTACTTC TRBJ2-7 TRBV5-8 NA NA
CASSREEWDNQPQHF TGTGCCAGTAGCAGGGAAGAGTGGGACAATCAGCCCCAGCATTTT TRBJ1-5 TRBV19 few NA
CASSYSGLAGGSEQYF TGTGCCAGCAGTTACTCCGGACTAGCGGGGGGATCCGAGCAGTACTTC TRBJ2-7 TRBV6-5 many TRBD2
CASSYGRGGEAFF TGTGCCAGCAGTTACGGGAGGGGGGGTGAAGCTTTCTTT TRBJ1-1 TRBV6-5 many NA
CASSLEGAPSYEQYF TGTGCCAGCAGCTTAGAGGGGGCCCCTAGCTACGAGCAGTACTTC TRBJ2-7 TRBV11-2 few NA
CASSSQIAGRRETQYF TGTGCCAGCAGTTCCCAAATAGCGGGGAGGCGAGAGACCCAGTACTTC TRBJ2-5 TRBV28 many TRBD2
CASSYSRGTYEQYF TGTGCCAGCAGTTACTCACGGGGGACCTACGAGCAGTACTTC TRBJ2-7 TRBV6-5 few NA
CASSPAPGHIMNTEAFF TGTGCCAGCAGCCCCGCTCCCGGCCACATCATGAACACTGAAGCTTTCTTT TRBJ1-1 TRBV9 many NA
CASSDQYYEQYF TGTGCCAGCAGTGATCAATACTACGAGCAGTACTTC TRBJ2-7 TRBV25-1 few NA
CASAGGERGTEAFF TGTGCCAGCGCTGGGGGGGAGAGAGGCACTGAAGCTTTCTTT TRBJ1-1 TRBV7-2 NA NA
CASRGDTEAFF TGTGCCAGCAGAGGCGACACTGAAGCTTTCTTT TRBJ1-1 TRBV12-3/TRBV12-4 many NA
CASSLRQGFWNTGELFF TGTGCCAGCAGTTTGAGGCAGGGTTTTTGGAACACCGGGGAGCTGTTTTTT TRBJ2-2 TRBV28 many NA
CASSPPGSGLYEQYF TGTGCCAGCAGTCCGCCCGGTTCCGGCCTCTACGAGCAGTACTTC TRBJ2-7 TRBV28 many NA
CASSTSGFQETQYF TGTGCCAGCTCCACGTCAGGGTTCCAAGAGACCCAGTACTTC TRBJ2-5 TRBV18 few NA
CASDRIGDTQYF TGTGCCAGTGACAGGATTGGAGATACGCAGTATTTT TRBJ2-3 TRBV30 NA NA
CATSRGSGANVLTF TGTGCCACCAGCAGGGGATCCGGGGCCAACGTCCTGACTTTC TRBJ2-6 TRBV24-1 many NA
CASRIRGRGELFF TGTGCCAGCAGAATCAGGGGGCGCGGGGAGCTGTTTTTT TRBJ2-2 TRBV7-2 many TRBD1
CSAKTSLAETQYF TGCAGTGCCAAAACTAGTTTGGCGGAGACCCAGTACTTC TRBJ2-5 TRBV20-1 few NA
CASSPEGRDTQYF TGTGCCAGCAGCCCCGAGGGCCGGGATACGCAGTATTTT TRBJ2-3 TRBV7-9 many NA
CASSYLKVTDVAFF TGTGCCAGCAGTTACCTCAAAGTTACCGACGTAGCTTTCTTT TRBJ1-1 TRBV6-5 few NA
CASSFGESSIYGYTF TGTGCCAGCAGCTTCGGGGAGTCTAGTATCTATGGCTACACCTTC TRBJ1-2 TRBV7-8 NA NA
CATSRDGTTAGTGELFF TGTGCCACCAGCAGAGATGGTACCACAGCCGGCACCGGGGAGCTGTTTTTT TRBJ2-2 TRBV15 few NA
CASSQDGNQETQYF TGCGCCAGCAGCCAAGACGGAAACCAAGAGACCCAGTACTTC TRBJ2-5 TRBV4-1 many NA
CASSSSRVGGIRNTEAFF TGTGCCAGCAGCTCCTCCCGCGTCGGGGGAATAAGGAACACTGAAGCTTTCTTT TRBJ1-1 TRBV7-9 NA NA
CASTSYWAGSAANVLTF TGTGCCAGCACCTCCTACTGGGCCGGTTCTGCGGCCAACGTCCTGACTTTC TRBJ2-6 TRBV6-5 NA NA
CASSQVLAGHPTNTGELFF TGCGCCAGCAGCCAAGTCTTAGCGGGACACCCGACGAACACCGGGGAGCTGTTTTTT TRBJ2-2 TRBV4-1 few TRBD2
CASSPHQDAEAFF TGCGCCAGCAGCCCACACCAGGATGCCGAAGCTTTCTTT TRBJ1-1 TRBV4-3 many NA
CASSPDYSYEQYF TGTGCCAGCAGCCCGGACTACTCCTACGAGCAGTACTTC TRBJ2-7 TRBV6-5 few NA
CASASPRAGTSSGANVLTF TGTGCCAGCGCCAGCCCGCGGGCAGGGACTAGCTCTGGGGCCAACGTCCTGACTTTC TRBJ2-6 TRBV6-1 NA TRBD2
CASSEQGIGELFF TGTGCCAGCAGTGAACAGGGGATCGGGGAGCTGTTTTTT TRBJ2-2 TRBV25-1 few NA
CATQGVHEQFF TGTGCCACTCAGGGAGTCCATGAGCAGTTCTTC TRBJ2-1 TRBV2 many NA
CASSLVGEGSGANVLTF TGCGCCAGCAGCTTGGTCGGGGAAGGGTCTGGGGCCAACGTCCTGACTTTC TRBJ2-6 TRBV5-1 NA NA
CAISEEGQQTDTQYF TGTGCCATCAGCGAGGAGGGGCAGCAGACAGATACGCAGTATTTT TRBJ2-3 TRBV9 NA NA
CASSQDLGSTDTQYF TGCGCCAGCAGCCAAGATTTGGGTAGCACAGATACGCAGTATTTT TRBJ2-3 TRBV4-1 many NA
CSYVWGYEQHF TGCAGCTATGTGTGGGGGTACGAGCAGCACTTC TRBJ2-7 TRBV29-1 NA NA
CASRHRRGQETQYF TGTGCCAGCAGACACCGGCGGGGGCAAGAGACCCAGTACTTC TRBJ2-5 TRBV27 few TRBD2
CASSQEGEGNQPQHF TGCGCCAGCAGCCAAGAAGGGGAGGGGAATCAGCCCCAGCATTTT TRBJ1-5 TRBV4-1 NA NA
CASSPSGQPQHF TGTGCCAGCAGTCCTTCGGGACAGCCCCAGCATTTT TRBJ1-5 TRBV12-3/TRBV12-4 NA NA